This TCR beta chain was identified during a study of blood T cells in healthy people across ages. The CDR3 contains 14 residues. The V end was cut by 6 bases, the J end by 7 bases, with 16 bases between. In germline, CDR1 is SEHNR, CDR2 FQNEAQ (reference sequence). Isolation yielded PBMCs, at least 7 million per sample, in every case. This clonotype occurred once. Its antigen is unknown. Study results and limitations: Aged donors had fewer naive CD4+ cells and lower diversity than long-lived donors. Naive T cell percentage by flow cytometry tracked strongly with beta diversity.

The authors ran a second PCR of 7 to 11 cycles using a sample-barcoded 5' primer and a J-beta primer mix. Every cDNA was tagged by a template-switch adaptor with 12 random nucleotides. TCRdb re-called the 5' RACE reads through MiXCR, storing one row per CDR3 protein. This sample carries 580,000 or so distinct CDR3 sequences, roughly 48% of them seen once, and the ten largest clones take under 30%. This chain joins TRBV7-9 and TRBJ2-1; no reliable D call. The clonotype comes from an elderly man in good health. Sequenced input: blood. CDR3 DNA sequence: TGTGCCAGCAGACCAGGCGGCTCCTCGAATGAGCAGTTCTTC. This translates into CASRPGGSSNEQFF.